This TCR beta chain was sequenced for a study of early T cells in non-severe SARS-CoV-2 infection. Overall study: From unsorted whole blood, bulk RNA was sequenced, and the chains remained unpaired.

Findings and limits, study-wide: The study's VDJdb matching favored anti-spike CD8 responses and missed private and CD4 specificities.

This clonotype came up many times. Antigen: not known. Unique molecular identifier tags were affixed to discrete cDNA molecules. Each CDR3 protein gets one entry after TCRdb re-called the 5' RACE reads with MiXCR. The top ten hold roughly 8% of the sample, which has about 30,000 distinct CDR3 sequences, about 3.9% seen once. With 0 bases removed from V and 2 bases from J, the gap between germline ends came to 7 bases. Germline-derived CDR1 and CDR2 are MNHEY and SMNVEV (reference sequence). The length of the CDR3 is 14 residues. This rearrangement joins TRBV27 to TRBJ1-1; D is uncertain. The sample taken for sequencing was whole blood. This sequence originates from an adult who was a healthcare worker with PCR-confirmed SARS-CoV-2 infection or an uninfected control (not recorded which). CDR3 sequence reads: CASSLSLGNTEAFF. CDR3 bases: TGTGCCAGCAGTTTATCGCTCGGAAACACTGAAGCTTTCTTT.